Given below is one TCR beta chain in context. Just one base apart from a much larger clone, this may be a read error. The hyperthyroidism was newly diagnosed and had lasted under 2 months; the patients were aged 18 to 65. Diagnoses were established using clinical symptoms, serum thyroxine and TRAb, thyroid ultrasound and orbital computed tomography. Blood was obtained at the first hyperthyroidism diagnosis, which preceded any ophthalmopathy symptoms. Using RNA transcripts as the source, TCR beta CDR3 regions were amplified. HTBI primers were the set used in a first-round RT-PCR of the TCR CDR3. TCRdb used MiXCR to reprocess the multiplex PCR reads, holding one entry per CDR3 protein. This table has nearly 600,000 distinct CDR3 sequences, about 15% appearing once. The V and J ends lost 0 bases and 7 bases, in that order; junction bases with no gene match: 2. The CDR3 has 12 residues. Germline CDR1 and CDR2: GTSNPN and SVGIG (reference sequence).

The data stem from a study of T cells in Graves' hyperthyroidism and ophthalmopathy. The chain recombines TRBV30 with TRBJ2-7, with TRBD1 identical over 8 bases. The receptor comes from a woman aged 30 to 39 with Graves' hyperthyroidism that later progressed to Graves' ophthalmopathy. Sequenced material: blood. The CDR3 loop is CAWSVQGGEQYF. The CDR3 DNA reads TGTGCCTGGAGTGTACAGGGGGGTGAGCAGTACTTC.